These 17 T cell receptor beta chains originate from one sample sequenced in a study of blood T cell repertoires in COVID-19. Using immunoSEQ multiplex PCR, the repertoire was profiled, and TCRdb retains in-frame clones only, with some absent. The table has tens of thousands of clones, around 90% seen once. Sequencing was done on a sample of peripheral blood. These receptors came from a woman aged 80 or older in a cohort sampled during active or convalescent COVID-19.

The chain has TRBV6-1 and TRBJ1-4; D is perhaps TRBD1 (6 bases). The germline V and J ends were trimmed by 0 bases and 6 bases, with 14 bases remaining between them. Germline V gene lookup returns CDR1 MNHNS and CDR2 SASEGT. The CDR3 spans 16 residues. CDR3 region: CASSEAGGGGHEKLFF. The CDR3, as DNA: TGTGCCAGCAGTGAAGCCGGAGGGGGGGGGCATGAAAAACTGTTTTTT.

The V call is TRBV7-8, the J call TRBJ2-3, with D maybe TRBD1 (6 bases). The V end lost 5 bases, the J end lost 1 base, and 13 bases lay between the germline ends. The V gene's germline CDR1 is SGHVS and CDR2 FQNEAQ. The CDR3 runs to 15 residues. In DNA form, the CDR3 reads TGTGCCAGCAGCCAAGACAGGTTACGCACAGATACGCAGTATTTT. Protein sequence: CASSQDRLRTDTQYF.

The chain links TRBV7-2 to TRBJ2-7; no clear D. V dropped 4 bases and J dropped 2 bases, with 9 bases sitting between them. The CDR3 spans 13 residues. CDR1 and CDR2 from the germline V gene are SGHTA and FQGNSA. The CDR3 is CASSSRVPYEQYF. CDR3 coding DNA: TGTGCCAGCAGCTCCCGGGTCCCCTACGAGCAGTACTTC.

The rearrangement links TRBV6-2 or TRBV6-3 to TRBJ2-1; 10 bases align to TRBD2. The germline V gene encodes CDR1 MNHEY and CDR2 SVGEGT. With V trimmed by 6 bases and J by 9 bases, 5 bases remained unmatched. The CDR3 has 13 residues. The CDR3 DNA reads as TGTGCCAGCAGCTCACTAGCGGGAACTGAGCAGTTCTTC. Amino acids: CASSSLAGTEQFF.

The V call is TRBV6-2 or TRBV6-3, the J call TRBJ1-2; 7 nucleotides agree with TRBD1. This CDR3 is 14 amino acids long. J gave up 8 bases and V 2 bases, and 8 bases lay outside the gene matches. CDR1 and CDR2 from the germline V gene are MNHEY and SVGEGT. DNA of the CDR3: TGTGCCAGCAGTTACCCCGGGGACAGCCCGGGCTACACCTTC. Protein: CASSYPGDSPGYTF.

This chain joins TRBV6-6 and TRBJ1-2, with D perhaps TRBD1 (5 bases). The V and J ends lost 7 bases and 4 bases respectively, with 13 bases between them. The CDR3 length is 13 residues. In germline, CDR1 is MNHNY, CDR2 SVGAGI (reference sequence). The CDR3 protein is CASTQGQIYGYTF. The CDR3 DNA sequence: TGTGCCAGCACCCAAGGACAAATCTATGGCTACACCTTC.

The chain combines TRBV9 with TRBJ1-6; 7 bases are a match to TRBD1. CDR3 size: 14 residues. The J segment lost 11 bases and the V segment lost 4 bases, leaving 9 bases of the junction unmatched. The germline gives CDR1 SGDLS, CDR2 YYNGEE. CDR3 region: CASSPGTVLTPLHF. The CDR3 region has the DNA TGTGCCAGCAGCCCCGGGACAGTCCTAACACCCCTCCACTTT. Variable domain in full (rest from reference TRBV9 and TRBJ1-6): DSGVTQTPKHLITATGQRVTLRCSPRSGDLSVYWYQQSLDQGLQFLIQYYNGEERAKGNILERFSAQQFPDLHSELNLSSLELGDSALYFCASSPGTVLTPLHFGNGTRLTVT.

V usage is TRBV11-3 and J usage is TRBJ2-7, with D unclear. CDR1 and CDR2 (germline): SGHNT, YENEEA. The CDR3 is 15 residues long. The V and J ends lost 0 bases and 1 base respectively, with 10 bases between them. The CDR3 region is CASSLDGGRSYEQYF. CDR3 coding DNA: TGTGCCAGCAGCTTAGATGGCGGAAGGTCCTACGAGCAGTACTTC.

The chain employs TRBV5-5 and TRBJ1-2, with TRBD1 matching 9 bases. Trimming removed 4 bases from V and 6 bases from J; junction bases left unmatched: 7. This CDR3 region has 14 residues. Germline values: CDR1 SGHKS, CDR2 YYEKEE (reference sequence). CDR3 sequence reads: CASSGPDRGNGYTF. As DNA, the CDR3 is TGTGCCAGCAGCGGACCGGACAGGGGAAATGGCTACACCTTC.

This clone showed up just once. The chain recombines TRBV1 with TRBJ2-4; TRBD2 is the table's D call and was not checked against the DNA. TRBV1 is classified as a pseudogene. This CDR3 has 18 amino acids. This chain's CDR3 is CTSSQDWSGIPTKNIQYF. CDR3 sequence (DNA): TGCACCAGCAGCCAAGACTGGAGCGGGATTCCAACCAAAAACATTCAGTACTTC.

This sequence joins TRBV19 and TRBJ2-1; perhaps TRBD2 as D (5 bases). V was clipped by 4 bases and J by 0 bases, with 10 bases between them. From germline, CDR1 is LNHDA and CDR2 SQIVND (reference sequence). The CDR3 totals 15 residues. CDR3 loop: CASSTGSSSYNEQFF. Here the CDR3 DNA reads TGTGCCAGTAGTACGGGGTCAAGCTCCTACAATGAGCAGTTCTTC. The variable domain in full, with the rest retrieved from reference TRBV19 and TRBJ2-1, is DGGITQSPKYLFRKEGQNVTLSCEQNLNHDAMYWYRQDPGQGLRLIYYSQIVNDFQKGDIAEGYSVSREKKESFPLTVTSAQKNPTAFYLCASSTGSSSYNEQFFGPGTRLTVL.

The CDR3 DNA sequence: TGTGCCAGCAGTTTACCCCAGTCCGCTGGCTACACCTTC. Its translation: CASSLPQSAGYTF. The chain uses TRBV12-3 or TRBV12-4 and TRBJ1-2; D unclear. Trimming shortened V by 2 bases and J by 7 bases, and 11 bases separated the two germline ends. This CDR3 has 13 residues.

This sequence joins TRBV13 and TRBJ1-3; D is perhaps TRBD1 (6 bases). The CDR3 covers 15 residues. Trimming pared 0 bases from V and 3 bases from J, leaving 9 bases between. The germline V gene has CDR1 PRHDT and CDR2 FYEKMQ (reference sequence). The CDR3, as DNA: TGTGCCAGCAGCTTAGGGGACAGAGGTGGAAACACCATATATTTT. Its protein is CASSLGDRGGNTIYF.

The J gene is TRBJ2-3, the V gene TRBV7-9, with 8 bases lining up with TRBD1. The CDR3 is made up of 17 amino acids. CDR1 SEHNR and CDR2 FQNEAQ come from the germline V gene (reference sequence). Trimming at V came to 5 bases and at J to 6 bases, leaving 16 bases not matched to a gene. CDR3 protein: CASSLKDRAVFRDTQYF. CDR3 nucleotides: TGTGCCAGCAGCCTCAAGGACAGGGCGGTTTTTCGGGATACGCAGTATTTT.

The chain's CDR3 is CASSPGQLKTETQYF. The CDR3 coding sequence is TGTGCCAGCAGCCCGGGACAGCTCAAGACCGAGACCCAGTACTTC. This sequence joins TRBV7-3 and TRBJ2-5; 7 positions agree with TRBD1. V was clipped by 5 bases and J by 5 bases; unmatched bases: 11. Germline V gene sequence: CDR1 SGHTA, CDR2 FQGTGA. This CDR3 spans 15 amino acids.

The chain recombines TRBV9 with TRBJ2-2; D unclear. The CDR3 spans 13 residues. Trimming cost V 7 bases and J 0 bases, with 7 bases left between them. Germline loops: CDR1 SGDLS, CDR2 YYNGEE. The CDR3 DNA is TGTGCCAGCGACAACGCGAACACCGGGGAGCTGTTTTTT. Its translation: CASDNANTGELFF.

This clone was seen a single time. This chain links TRBV30 with TRBJ2-7, with 8 positions matching TRBD2. Per the germline V gene, CDR1 is GTSNPN and CDR2 is SVGIG (reference sequence). Trimming cost V 2 bases and J 3 bases; bases outside gene matches: 3. This CDR3 is 13 amino acids long. This chain's CDR3 is CAWSTSGGYEQYF. CDR3 nucleotides: TGTGCCTGGAGTACAAGCGGGGGCTACGAGCAGTACTTC.